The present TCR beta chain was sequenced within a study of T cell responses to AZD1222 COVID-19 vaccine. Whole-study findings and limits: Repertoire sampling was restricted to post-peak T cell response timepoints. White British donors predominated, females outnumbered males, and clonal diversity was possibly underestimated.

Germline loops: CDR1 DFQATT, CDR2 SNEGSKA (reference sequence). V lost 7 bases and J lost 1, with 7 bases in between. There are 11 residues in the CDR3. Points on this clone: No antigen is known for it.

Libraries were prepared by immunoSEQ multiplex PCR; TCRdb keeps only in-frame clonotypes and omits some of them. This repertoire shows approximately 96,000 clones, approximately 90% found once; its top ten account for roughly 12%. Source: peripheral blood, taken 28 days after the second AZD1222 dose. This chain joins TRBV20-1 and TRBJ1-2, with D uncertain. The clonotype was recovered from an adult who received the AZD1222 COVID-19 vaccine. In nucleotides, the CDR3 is TGCAGTGTCGGCCGTAACTATGGCTACACCTTC. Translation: CSVGRNYGYTF.